The rows below give T cell receptor beta chains drawn from one sample of a study of Ad26.COV2.S vaccination and SARS-CoV-2 variants. TCRdb's table, derived via immunoSEQ multiplex PCR, lists solely in-frame clones and lacks some. The table records fewer than 400,000 clones, more than 70% of them present only once. This specimen consisted of peripheral blood, obtained in a trial of Ad26.COV2.S vaccine versus placebo. These TCRs come from a person aged 18-60 years who received the Ad26.COV2.S COVID-19 vaccine or a placebo. The CDR3 runs from the conserved cysteine through the conserved F or W. The D gene is left open where the match is weak. Rows give clone size only sometimes, using once, few, many, or a class for an expanded clone.

>TRBV7-2|TRBJ1-2|-|-
CASSLEVIYGYTF
TGTGCCAGCAGCTTAGAGGTGATCTATGGCTACACCTTC
>TRBV18|TRBJ2-1|-|-
CASSPPKGSPSYNEQFF
TGTGCCAGCTCTCCGCCGAAGGGATCACCTTCCTACAATGAGCAGTTCTTC
>TRBV6-2/TRBV6-3|TRBJ1-2|-|TRBD1
CASSYTDRGYGYTF
TGTGCCAGCAGTTACACCGACAGGGGATATGGCTACACCTTC
>TRBV5-1|TRBJ2-7|-|TRBD2
CASSSTSGGASYEQYF
TGCGCCAGCAGCTCAACCAGCGGGGGGGCTTCCTACGAGCAGTACTTC
>TRBV11-2|TRBJ2-3|-|TRBD2
CASSLAGHITDTQYF
TGTGCCAGCAGCCTAGCGGGCCACATCACAGATACGCAGTATTTT
>TRBV7-9|TRBJ1-3|-|-
CASSLKGSSGNTIYF
TGTGCCAGCAGCTTAAAGGGGAGCTCTGGAAACACCATATATTTT
>TRBV7-9|TRBJ1-6|-|-
CASSLQGLGSPLHF
TGTGCCAGCAGCTTACAGGGTTTGGGTTCACCCCTCCACTTT
>TRBV9|TRBJ2-4|-|TRBD1
CASSALGTASNIQYF
TGTGCCAGCAGCGCCCTCGGGACAGCGTCAAACATTCAGTACTTC
>TRBV6-5|TRBJ1-2|-|TRBD1
CASSYSRVDRPLSTF
TGTGCCAGCAGTTACTCGCGGGTGGACAGGCCCCTCTCCACCTTC
>TRBV30|TRBJ2-1|-|TRBD1
CAWSAGTGGYNEQFF
TGTGCCTGGAGTGCCGGGACAGGGGGCTACAATGAGCAGTTCTTC
>TRBV11-2|TRBJ2-5|-|-
CASSWGGGKETQYF
TGTGCCAGCAGCTGGGGAGGGGGAAAAGAGACCCAGTACTTC
>TRBV30|TRBJ1-1|-|-
CAWSVDMGKAFF
TGTGCCTGGAGTGTAGATATGGGGAAAGCTTTCTTT
>TRBV30|TRBJ2-2|-|TRBD1
CAWDRGLPNTGELFF
TGTGCCTGGGACAGGGGGCTCCCGAACACCGGGGAGCTGTTTTTT
>TRBV5-4|TRBJ2-7|-|-
CASSLGQGGYEQYF
TGTGCCAGCAGCTTGGGCCAGGGGGGCTACGAGCAGTACTTC
>TRBV4-3|TRBJ2-6|-|-
CASSFYSGANVLTF
TGCGCCAGCAGCTTCTACTCTGGGGCCAACGTCCTGACTTTC
>TRBV4-3|TRBJ1-2|few|-
CASSPYGHYGYTF
TGCGCCAGCAGCCCCTATGGACACTATGGCTACACCTTC
>TRBV2|TRBJ1-4|-|TRBD1
CASTLMSGTGGEKLFF
TGTGCCAGCACCCTGATGTCCGGGACAGGTGGGGAAAAACTGTTTTTT
>TRBV19|TRBJ1-1|few|-
CASTQWTEAFF
TGTGCCAGTACCCAATGGACTGAAGCTTTCTTT
>TRBV4-1|TRBJ2-3|-|-
CASSHDEDTQYF
TGCGCCAGCAGCCATGATGAAGATACGCAGTATTTT
>TRBV18|TRBJ1-1|-|-
CASSPLRLEAFF
TGTGCCAGCTCACCCCTCCGGCTTGAAGCTTTCTTT
>TRBV18|TRBJ1-4|-|-
CASSPNPPTTNEKLFF
TGTGCCAGCTCACCGAACCCCCCCACAACTAATGAAAAACTGTTTTTT
>TRBV27|TRBJ1-2|-|-
CASSPRRTDYGYTF
TGTGCCAGCAGTCCACGTCGGACAGACTATGGCTACACCTTC
>TRBV19|TRBJ2-3|-|-
CASSSRDNFATDTQYF
TGTGCCAGTAGTTCACGGGACAATTTTGCCACAGATACGCAGTATTTT
>TRBV4-3|TRBJ2-5|-|TRBD2
CASSQVLISGGQETQYF
TGCGCCAGCAGCCAAGTCCTTATTAGCGGGGGCCAAGAGACCCAGTACTTC
>TRBV6-2/TRBV6-3|TRBJ1-2|-|TRBD1
CASSSPGGRGYTF
TGTGCCAGCAGCTCCCCAGGGGGTCGGGGCTACACCTTC
>TRBV25-1|TRBJ2-7|-|TRBD1
CASRRTGGPYEQYF
TGTGCCAGCAGGAGGACAGGGGGCCCCTACGAGCAGTACTTC
>TRBV3-1/TRBV3-2|TRBJ2-1|-|TRBD2
CASSQGLAGALYNEQFF
TGTGCCAGCAGCCAGGGACTAGCGGGGGCCCTATACAATGAGCAGTTCTTC
>TRBV5-4|TRBJ1-2|-|TRBD1
CASVYGTGGNYGYTF
TGTGCCAGCGTTTACGGGACAGGGGGAAACTATGGCTACACCTTC
>TRBV30|TRBJ1-1|-|-
CAWSRATVTTEAFF
TGTGCCTGGAGTAGAGCGACAGTGACCACTGAAGCTTTCTTT
>TRBV7-9|TRBJ1-3|once|-
CASTIGYPGSGNTIYF
TGTGCCAGCACCATAGGATACCCGGGCTCTGGAAACACCATATATTTT
>TRBV5-5|TRBJ1-5|-|-
CASSTRGAGNQPQHF
TGTGCCAGCAGCACCCGTGGGGCAGGCAATCAGCCCCAGCATTTT